These T cell receptor beta chains were read from a single sample in a study of PD-L1 blockade in urothelial cancer. The protocol was immunoSEQ multiplex PCR, while the TCRdb copy is restricted to in-frame clones and leaves out a portion. This repertoire shows approximately 90,000 clones, more than 70% found once; its top ten account for approximately 15%. The source was PBMCs, collected around atezolizumab (anti-PD-L1) treatment. The receptors stem from a man aged 55 to 69 with urothelial cancer. Each CDR3 is given with its conserved first and last residue. The D gene is left open where the match is weak. Clone size is not always given. Where it is, it says once, few, many or a class for expanded clones.

j_call | d_call | v_call | clone_size | cdr3_aa | cdr3_nt
TRBJ2-7 | TRBD2 | TRBV29-1 | - | CSVEDRDSGAYEQYF | TGCAGCGTTGAAGATCGAGATAGCGGGGCCTACGAGCAGTACTTC
TRBJ2-3 | - | TRBV30 | - | CACGVGSGSTDTQYF | TGTGCCTGCGGGGTGGGGAGCGGGAGCACAGATACGCAGTATTTT
TRBJ2-7 | - | TRBV7-3 | - | CASSFSQGYEQYF | TGTGCCAGCAGCTTTAGCCAGGGTTACGAGCAGTACTTC
TRBJ1-5 | TRBD1 | TRBV19 | - | CASSVKKGSGTGNQPQHF | TGTGCCAGTAGTGTAAAGAAGGGATCCGGGACAGGGAATCAGCCCCAGCATTTT
TRBJ2-7 | TRBD1 | TRBV11-2 | once | CASSSTGQDEQYF | TGTGCCAGCAGCTCGACGGGACAGGACGAGCAGTACTTC
TRBJ2-7 | TRBD1 | TRBV10-3 | - | CAIRGQGSYEQYF | TGTGCCATCAGGGGACAGGGCTCCTACGAGCAGTACTTC
TRBJ2-6 | - | TRBV2 | - | CASSESRGSGANVLTF | TGTGCCAGCAGTGAGAGTCGGGGGTCTGGGGCCAACGTCCTGACTTTC
TRBJ1-6 | - | TRBV5-6 | - | CASSSRGINSPLHF | TGTGCCAGCAGCTCAAGAGGGATAAATTCACCCCTCCACTTT
TRBJ2-2 | TRBD2 | TRBV5-6 | - | CASSWASGGAISGTGELFF | TGTGCCAGCAGCTGGGCTAGCGGGGGGGCTATATCTGGCACCGGGGAGCTGTTTTTT
TRBJ2-1 | - | TRBV7-2 | - | CASSSRASTYNEQFF | TGTGCCAGCAGCTCCCGAGCTAGTACCTACAATGAGCAGTTCTTC
TRBJ2-7 | - | TRBV30 | - | CAWSVVTGRGEQYF | TGTGCCTGGAGTGTAGTAACAGGGAGGGGCGAGCAGTACTTC
TRBJ1-2 | TRBD1 | TRBV2 | - | CASSAQGQVNYGYTF | TGTGCCAGCAGTGCCCAAGGACAGGTGAACTATGGCTACACCTTC
TRBJ1-3 | TRBD1 | TRBV5-1 | - | CASSLRGQGASGNTIYF | TGCGCCAGCAGCTTGAGAGGACAGGGGGCTTCTGGAAACACCATATATTTT
TRBJ1-5 | - | TRBV5-8 | - | CASSFSGGTYQPQHF | TGTGCCAGCAGCTTTTCTGGAGGGACCTATCAGCCCCAGCATTTT
TRBJ2-3 | - | TRBV19 | - | CASSIMVRVDTQYF | TGTGCCAGTAGTATAATGGTCAGGGTTGATACGCAGTATTTT
TRBJ1-1 | - | TRBV5-1 | - | CASSIQDKTEAFF | TGCGCCAGCAGCATACAGGACAAGACTGAAGCTTTCTTT
TRBJ2-2 | - | TRBV18 | few | CASSWAGPNTGELFF | TGTGCCAGCTCGTGGGCAGGTCCGAACACCGGGGAGCTGTTTTTT
TRBJ1-3 | - | TRBV9 | - | CASSVAQGNTIYF | TGTGCCAGCAGCGTAGCCCAGGGAAACACCATATATTTT
TRBJ2-7 | - | TRBV10-3 | - | CATGGPTGTYEQYF | TGTGCCACCGGAGGTCCGACGGGAACCTACGAGCAGTACTTC
TRBJ1-1 | - | TRBV27 | - | CASSREWRTKAFF | TGTGCCAGCAGTCGGGAGTGGCGAACAAAAGCTTTCTTT
TRBJ2-1 | TRBD2 | TRBV9 | - | CASSVRPSGGAVNEQFF | TGTGCCAGCAGCGTTAGGCCTAGCGGGGGGGCGGTCAATGAGCAGTTCTTC
TRBJ2-5 | - | TRBV4-3 | - | CASSQDVTARTQYF | TGCGCCAGCAGCCAAGATGTGACAGCTAGGACCCAGTACTTC
TRBJ2-6 | - | TRBV4-3 | - | CASSQDMGVGGSGANVLTF | TGCGCCAGCAGCCAAGATATGGGGGTGGGGGGCTCTGGGGCCAACGTCCTGACTTTC
TRBJ2-2 | - | TRBV5-6 | - | CASSLDGNTGELFF | TGTGCCAGCAGCTTGGACGGGAACACCGGGGAGCTGTTTTTT
TRBJ1-5 | TRBD1 | TRBV6-1 | once | CASDLTGGNQPQHF | TGTGCCAGCGATCTTACAGGGGGAAATCAGCCCCAGCATTTT
TRBJ2-7 | - | TRBV5-1 | - | CASSPLLRGHSYEQYF | TGCGCCAGCAGCCCCTTGTTGCGGGGGCACTCCTACGAGCAGTACTTC